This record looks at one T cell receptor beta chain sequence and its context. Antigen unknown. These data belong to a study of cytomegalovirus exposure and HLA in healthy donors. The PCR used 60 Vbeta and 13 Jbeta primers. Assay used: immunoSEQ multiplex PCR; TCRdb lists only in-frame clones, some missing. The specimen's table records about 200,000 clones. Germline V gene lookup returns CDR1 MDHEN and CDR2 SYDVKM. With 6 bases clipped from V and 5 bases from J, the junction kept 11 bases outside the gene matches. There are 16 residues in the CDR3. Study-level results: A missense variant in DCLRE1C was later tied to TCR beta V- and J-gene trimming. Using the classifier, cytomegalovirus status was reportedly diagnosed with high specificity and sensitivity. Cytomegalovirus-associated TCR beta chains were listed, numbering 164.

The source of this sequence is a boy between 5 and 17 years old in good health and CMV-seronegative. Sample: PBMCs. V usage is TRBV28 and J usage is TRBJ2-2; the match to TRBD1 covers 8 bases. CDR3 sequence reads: CASSPTGATGTGELFF. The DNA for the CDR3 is TGTGCCAGCAGCCCGACAGGGGCAACGGGGACCGGGGAGCTGTTTTTT.